These T cell receptor beta chains were read from a single sample in a study of somatic mutations in cytotoxic T cells in rheumatoid arthritis. The protocol was immunoSEQ multiplex PCR, while the TCRdb copy is restricted to in-frame clones and leaves out a portion. This repertoire shows 15,000 to 20,000 clones, roughly three quarters found once; its top ten account for roughly 22%. Sequencing was performed on CD8+ T cells sorted from blood. The source of these receptors is an adult with rheumatoid arthritis. The CDR3 runs from the conserved cysteine through the conserved F or W. The D gene is left open where the match is weak. Clone size is stated in some rows and not others, as once, few, many or a class when expanded.

D	size	J	V	DNA	CDR3
NA	NA	TRBJ2-7	TRBV9	TGTGCCAGCGGATCATTGTACGAGCAGTACTTC	CASGSLYEQYF
TRBD1	NA	TRBJ1-2	TRBV10-3	TGTGCCATCAGTGACCGGGACAGCTTCTATGGCTACACCTTC	CAISDRDSFYGYTF
NA	few	TRBJ2-7	TRBV4-1	TGCGCCAGCAGCCCGACTATTACCTACGTCGAGCAGTACTTC	CASSPTITYVEQYF
NA	NA	TRBJ1-1	TRBV29-1	TGCAGCGGTATGAGGCCTTTGAACACTGAAGCTTTCTTT	CSGMRPLNTEAFF
TRBD2	few	TRBJ2-7	TRBV7-2	TGTGCCAGCAGCTTAGGACTAGCGGGAGGTCACGAGCAGTACTTC	CASSLGLAGGHEQYF
TRBD1	NA	TRBJ1-1	TRBV27	TGTGCCAGCAGTTTATACCCCGTGACAGGGGGCCCGATGAACACTGAAGCTTTCTTT	CASSLYPVTGGPMNTEAFF
TRBD1	NA	TRBJ2-7	TRBV4-1	TGCGCCAGCAGCCCCGGACAGGGGGCGGACGAGCAGTACTTC	CASSPGQGADEQYF
NA	NA	TRBJ2-7	TRBV7-9	TGTGCCAGCAGCTTAGGGACCCCCCGCGCCGAGCAGTACTTC	CASSLGTPRAEQYF
NA	NA	TRBJ2-7	TRBV6-1	TGTGCCAGCAGTGAAGCGGGGCGGGACTACGAGCAGTACTTC	CASSEAGRDYEQYF
NA	NA	TRBJ2-3	TRBV6-6	TGTGCCAGCAGTTACCCCCGGGATACGCAGTATTTT	CASSYPRDTQYF
NA	NA	TRBJ1-1	TRBV7-2	TGTGCCAGCACCTGGACAGCCTCTGAAGCTTTCTTT	CASTWTASEAFF
TRBD2	NA	TRBJ2-3	TRBV5-1	TGCGCCAGCAGCTTAGCGGGAGGGCGGAGCACAGATACGCAGTATTTT	CASSLAGGRSTDTQYF
TRBD1	few	TRBJ2-7	TRBV4-3	TGCGCCAGCAGCCACTCCGGGACAGGGGAAACCTACGAGCAGTACTTC	CASSHSGTGETYEQYF
NA	NA	TRBJ2-7	TRBV7-8	TGTGCCAGCAGCTTATTCGGAAAGAGCTCCTACGAGCAGTACTTC	CASSLFGKSSYEQYF
TRBD1	NA	TRBJ2-2	TRBV19	TGTGCCATCAAAAACAGGGGAGACACCGGGGAGCTGTTTTTT	CAIKNRGDTGELFF
TRBD1	NA	TRBJ2-7	TRBV28	TGTGCCAGCAGACTGACAGGGTACTACGAGCAGTACTTC	CASRLTGYYEQYF
NA	NA	TRBJ2-5	TRBV27	TGTGCCAGCAGTCGTACGCGGGTCGGATTGGAGACCCAGTACTTC	CASSRTRVGLETQYF
TRBD1	NA	TRBJ2-1	TRBV7-6	TGTGCCAGCAGCTTGGGACAGGCGCACAATGAGCAGTTCTTC	CASSLGQAHNEQFF
TRBD2	NA	TRBJ2-7	TRBV14	TGTGCCAGCAGCCAAGCTGGACTAGCGGCGGGTTACGAGCAGTACTTC	CASSQAGLAAGYEQYF
TRBD2	NA	TRBJ2-1	TRBV29-1	TGCAGCGTTGTCCCCTTAGCGGGAGGGAACAATGAGCAGTTCTTC	CSVVPLAGGNNEQFF
TRBD1	NA	TRBJ1-5	TRBV4-1	TGCGCCAGCAGCCCTGGACAGGGCAATCAGCCCCAGCATTTT	CASSPGQGNQPQHF
NA	NA	TRBJ1-3	TRBV7-9	TGTGCCAGCATCCCCGTTGGGCAGGGAAGGATCTCTGGAAACACCATATATTTT	CASIPVGQGRISGNTIYF
TRBD2	NA	TRBJ2-3	TRBV7-9	TGTGCCAGCAGCCATGCCCGACTAGCGGAAAAGAACACGCAGTATTTT	CASSHARLAEKNTQYF
TRBD2	NA	TRBJ2-5	TRBV5-6	TGTGCCAGCAGCTTGGTGGGAGGGCTAGCGGGAGGAGAGACCCAGTACTTC	CASSLVGGLAGGETQYF
NA	once	TRBJ2-5	TRBV5-5	TGTGCCAGCAGCCACCCCGGGACGGCTGGCGGAGAGACCCAGTACTTC	CASSHPGTAGGETQYF
NA	NA	TRBJ2-6	TRBV13	TGTGCCAGCAGCGGAACCTGGGAGGCCAACGTCCTGACTTTC	CASSGTWEANVLTF
NA	NA	TRBJ1-1	TRBV6-5	TGTGCCAGCAGTTTTTCACAGCCGAACACTGAAGCTTTCTTT	CASSFSQPNTEAFF
NA	NA	TRBJ1-2	TRBV11-3	TGTGCCAGCAGCGGCGGGGATGGCTACACCTTC	CASSGGDGYTF
TRBD2	NA	TRBJ2-1	TRBV10-1	TGCGCCAGCAGGGTTTCTAGCGGGAGTTGCTCCTACAATGAGCAGTTCTTC	CASRVSSGSCSYNEQFF